This TCR beta chain was captured by sequencing in a study of cytomegalovirus exposure and HLA in healthy donors. Study-wide points: In an earlier analysis, productive rearrangement rates for most beta V segments clustered near 87% or 30%.

Regarding this clone: Its specificity is unknown.

Primers: 60 Vbeta forward and 13 Jbeta reverse. TCRdb keeps only in-frame clones here, not all; method: immunoSEQ multiplex PCR. The data hold approximately 84,000 clones, with 78% observed a single time. V was clipped by 7 bases and J by 5 bases; unmatched bases: 11. Germline V lookup: CDR1 SGHDT, CDR2 YYEEEE. The CDR3 runs to 14 residues. The V gene is TRBV5-6, the J gene TRBJ2-7, with 8 nucleotides matching TRBD1. The sequenced sample consisted of PBMCs. This receptor was obtained from a male donor in good health and CMV-seropositive. CDR3 protein: CASGKDRVGHEQYF. The DNA for the CDR3 is TGTGCCAGCGGCAAGGACAGGGTAGGCCACGAGCAGTACTTC.